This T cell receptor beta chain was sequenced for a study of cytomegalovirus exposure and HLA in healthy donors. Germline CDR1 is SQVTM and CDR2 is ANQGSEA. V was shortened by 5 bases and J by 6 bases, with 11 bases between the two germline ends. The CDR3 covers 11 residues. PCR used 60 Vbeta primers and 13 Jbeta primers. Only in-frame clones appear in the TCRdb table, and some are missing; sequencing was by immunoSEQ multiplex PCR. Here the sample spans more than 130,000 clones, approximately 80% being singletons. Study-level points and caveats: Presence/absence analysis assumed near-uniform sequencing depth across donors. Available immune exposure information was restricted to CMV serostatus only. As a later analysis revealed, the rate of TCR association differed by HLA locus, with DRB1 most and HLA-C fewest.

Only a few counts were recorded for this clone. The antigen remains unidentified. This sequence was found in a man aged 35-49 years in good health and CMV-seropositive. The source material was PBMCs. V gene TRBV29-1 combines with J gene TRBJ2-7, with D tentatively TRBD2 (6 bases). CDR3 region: CSVPGAGEQYF. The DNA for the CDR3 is TGCAGCGTTCCGGGAGCGGGCGAGCAGTACTTC.